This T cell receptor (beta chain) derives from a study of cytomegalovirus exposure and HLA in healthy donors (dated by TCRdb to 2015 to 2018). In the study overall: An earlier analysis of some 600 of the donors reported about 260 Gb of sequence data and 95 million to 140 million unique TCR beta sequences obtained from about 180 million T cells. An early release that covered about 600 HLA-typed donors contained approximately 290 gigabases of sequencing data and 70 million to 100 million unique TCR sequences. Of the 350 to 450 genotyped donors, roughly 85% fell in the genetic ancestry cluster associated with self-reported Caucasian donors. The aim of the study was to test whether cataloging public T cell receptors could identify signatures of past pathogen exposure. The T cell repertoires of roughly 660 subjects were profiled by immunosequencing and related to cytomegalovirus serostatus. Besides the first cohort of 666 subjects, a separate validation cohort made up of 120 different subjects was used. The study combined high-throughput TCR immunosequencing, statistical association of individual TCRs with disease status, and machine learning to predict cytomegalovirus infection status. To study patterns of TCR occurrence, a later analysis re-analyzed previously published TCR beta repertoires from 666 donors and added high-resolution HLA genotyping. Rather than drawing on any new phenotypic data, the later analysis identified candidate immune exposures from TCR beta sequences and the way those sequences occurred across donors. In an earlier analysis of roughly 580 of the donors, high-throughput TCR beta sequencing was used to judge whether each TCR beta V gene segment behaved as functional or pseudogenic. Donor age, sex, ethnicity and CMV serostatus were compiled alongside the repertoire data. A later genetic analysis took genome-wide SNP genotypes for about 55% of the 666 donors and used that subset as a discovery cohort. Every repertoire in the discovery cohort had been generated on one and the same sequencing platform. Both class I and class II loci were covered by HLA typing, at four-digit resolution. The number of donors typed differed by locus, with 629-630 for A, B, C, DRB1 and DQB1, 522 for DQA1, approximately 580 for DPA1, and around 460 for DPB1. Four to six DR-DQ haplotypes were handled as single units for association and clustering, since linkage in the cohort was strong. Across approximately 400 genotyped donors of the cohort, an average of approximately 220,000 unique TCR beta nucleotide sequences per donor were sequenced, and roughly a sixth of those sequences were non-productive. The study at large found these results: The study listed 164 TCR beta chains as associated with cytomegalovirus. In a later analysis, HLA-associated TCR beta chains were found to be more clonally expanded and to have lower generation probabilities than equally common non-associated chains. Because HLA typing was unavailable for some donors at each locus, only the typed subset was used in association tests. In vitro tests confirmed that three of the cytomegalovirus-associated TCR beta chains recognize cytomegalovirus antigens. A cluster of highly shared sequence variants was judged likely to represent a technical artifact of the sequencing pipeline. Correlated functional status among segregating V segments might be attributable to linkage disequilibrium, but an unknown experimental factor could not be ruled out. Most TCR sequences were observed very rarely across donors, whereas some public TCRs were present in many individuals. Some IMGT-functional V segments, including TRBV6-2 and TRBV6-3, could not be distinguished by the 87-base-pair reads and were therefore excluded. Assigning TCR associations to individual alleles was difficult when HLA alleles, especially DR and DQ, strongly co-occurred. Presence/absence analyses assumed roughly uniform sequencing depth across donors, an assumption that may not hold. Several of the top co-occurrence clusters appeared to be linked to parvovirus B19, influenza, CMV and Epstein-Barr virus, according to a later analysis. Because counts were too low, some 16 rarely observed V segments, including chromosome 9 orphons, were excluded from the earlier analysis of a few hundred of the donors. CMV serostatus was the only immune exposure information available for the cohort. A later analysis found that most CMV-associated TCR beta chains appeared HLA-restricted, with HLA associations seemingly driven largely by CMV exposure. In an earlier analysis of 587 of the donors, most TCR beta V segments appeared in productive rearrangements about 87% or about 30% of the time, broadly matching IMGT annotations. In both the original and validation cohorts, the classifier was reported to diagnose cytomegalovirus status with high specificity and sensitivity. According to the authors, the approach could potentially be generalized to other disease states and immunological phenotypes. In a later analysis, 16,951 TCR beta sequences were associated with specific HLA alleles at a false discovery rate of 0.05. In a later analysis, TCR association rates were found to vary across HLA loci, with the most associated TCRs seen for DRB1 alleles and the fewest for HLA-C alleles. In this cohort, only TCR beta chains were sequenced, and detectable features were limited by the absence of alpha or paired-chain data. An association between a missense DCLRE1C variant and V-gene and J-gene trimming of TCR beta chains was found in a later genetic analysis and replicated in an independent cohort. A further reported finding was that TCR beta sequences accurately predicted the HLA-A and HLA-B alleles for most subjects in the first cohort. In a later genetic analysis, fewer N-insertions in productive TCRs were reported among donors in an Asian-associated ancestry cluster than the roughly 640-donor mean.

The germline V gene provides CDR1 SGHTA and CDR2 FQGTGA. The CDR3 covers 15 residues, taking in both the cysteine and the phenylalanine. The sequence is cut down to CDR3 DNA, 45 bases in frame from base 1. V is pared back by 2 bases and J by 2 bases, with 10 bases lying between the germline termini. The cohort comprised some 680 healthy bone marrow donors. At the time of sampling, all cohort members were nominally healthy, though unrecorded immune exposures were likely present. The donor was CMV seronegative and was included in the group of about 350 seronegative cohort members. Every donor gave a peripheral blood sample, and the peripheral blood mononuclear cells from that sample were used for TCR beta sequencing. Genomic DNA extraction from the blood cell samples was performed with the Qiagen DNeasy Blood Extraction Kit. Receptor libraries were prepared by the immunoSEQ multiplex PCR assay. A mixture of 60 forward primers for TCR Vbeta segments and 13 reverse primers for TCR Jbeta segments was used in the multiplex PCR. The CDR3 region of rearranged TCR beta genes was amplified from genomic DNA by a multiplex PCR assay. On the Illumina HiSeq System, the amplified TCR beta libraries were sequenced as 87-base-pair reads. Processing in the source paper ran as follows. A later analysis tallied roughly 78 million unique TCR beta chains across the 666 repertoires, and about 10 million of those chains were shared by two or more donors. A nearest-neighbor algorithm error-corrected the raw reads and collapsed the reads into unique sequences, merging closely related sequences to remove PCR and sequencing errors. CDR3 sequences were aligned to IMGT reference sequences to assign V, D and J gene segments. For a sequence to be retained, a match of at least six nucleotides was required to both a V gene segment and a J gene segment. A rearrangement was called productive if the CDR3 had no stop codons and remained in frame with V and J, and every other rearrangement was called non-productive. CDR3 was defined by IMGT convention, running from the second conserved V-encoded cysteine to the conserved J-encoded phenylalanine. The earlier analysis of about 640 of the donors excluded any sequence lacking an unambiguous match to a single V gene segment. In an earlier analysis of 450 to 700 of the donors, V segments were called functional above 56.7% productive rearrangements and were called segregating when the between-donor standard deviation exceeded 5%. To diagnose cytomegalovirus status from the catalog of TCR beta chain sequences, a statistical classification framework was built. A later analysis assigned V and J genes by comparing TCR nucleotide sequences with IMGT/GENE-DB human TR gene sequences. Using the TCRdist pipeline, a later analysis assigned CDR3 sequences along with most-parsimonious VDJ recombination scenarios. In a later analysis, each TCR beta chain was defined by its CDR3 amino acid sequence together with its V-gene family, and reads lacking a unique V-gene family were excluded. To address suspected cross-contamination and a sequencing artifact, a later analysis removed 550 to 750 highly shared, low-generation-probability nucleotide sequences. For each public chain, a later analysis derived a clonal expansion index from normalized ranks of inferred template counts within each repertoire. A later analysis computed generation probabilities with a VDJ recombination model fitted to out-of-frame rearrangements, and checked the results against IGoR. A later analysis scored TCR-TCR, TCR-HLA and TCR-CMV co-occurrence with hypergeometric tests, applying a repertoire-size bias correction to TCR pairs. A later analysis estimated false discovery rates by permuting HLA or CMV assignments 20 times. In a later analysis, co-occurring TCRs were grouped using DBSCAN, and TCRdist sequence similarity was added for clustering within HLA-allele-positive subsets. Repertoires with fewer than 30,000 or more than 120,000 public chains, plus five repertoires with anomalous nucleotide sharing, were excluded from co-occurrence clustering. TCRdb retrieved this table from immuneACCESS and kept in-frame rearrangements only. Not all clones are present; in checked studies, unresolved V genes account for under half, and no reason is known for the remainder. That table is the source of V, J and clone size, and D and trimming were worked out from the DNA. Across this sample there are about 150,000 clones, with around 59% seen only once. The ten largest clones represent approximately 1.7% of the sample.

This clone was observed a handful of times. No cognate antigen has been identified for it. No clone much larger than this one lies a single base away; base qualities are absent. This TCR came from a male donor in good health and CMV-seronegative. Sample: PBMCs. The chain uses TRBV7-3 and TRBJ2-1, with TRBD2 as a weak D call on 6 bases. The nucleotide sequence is TGTGCCAGCAGCTTAGCGGGGAGCACCTACAATGAGCAGTTCTTC. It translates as CASSLAGSTYNEQFF.